This entry lists 2 T cell receptor beta chains sequenced from one sample in a study of regulatory T cells in long-lasting Graves disease. The authors built TCR beta libraries using iRepertoire HTBI primers and Arm-PCR of CDR3 regions. TCRdb re-derived calls from the multiplex PCR reads in MiXCR, one entry per CDR3 protein. The data show 350,000 to 450,000 distinct CDR3 sequences, about 15% seen once. Time point: newly diagnosed GD, antithyroid drugs for less than 3 months. Researchers made the TCR library from RNA that was extracted from PBMCs. The sample was also linked to a second study, of T cells in Graves' hyperthyroidism and ophthalmopathy.

Source: peripheral blood mononuclear cells (PBMCs), taken at new diagnosis, from a patient treated with antithyroid drugs. The receptors were sampled from a woman in her thirties with Graves disease.

Remarks on this clonotype: A much more abundant neighbour one base away suggests this may be a read error. This chain connects TRBV18 to TRBJ1-1; 7 positions match TRBD1. Germline V gives CDR1 KGHSH, CDR2 LQKENI. This CDR3 contains 14 residues. CDR3 DNA: TGTGCCGGCTCACCACCAGGGGGGTCCACTGAAGCTTTCTTT. Translated: CAGSPPGGSTEAFF.

The chain recombines TRBV7-9 with TRBJ1-6, with TRBD1 identical over 7 bases. From germline, CDR1 is SEHNR and CDR2 FQNEAQ (reference sequence). This CDR3 is 17 amino acids long. V gave up 5 bases and J gave up 0 bases; unmatched junction bases: 7. The CDR3 is CASSNSGGSSYNSPLHF. The CDR3 DNA sequence: TGTGCCAGCAGCAATTCAGGGGGGAGCTCCTATAATTCACCCCTCCACTTT.